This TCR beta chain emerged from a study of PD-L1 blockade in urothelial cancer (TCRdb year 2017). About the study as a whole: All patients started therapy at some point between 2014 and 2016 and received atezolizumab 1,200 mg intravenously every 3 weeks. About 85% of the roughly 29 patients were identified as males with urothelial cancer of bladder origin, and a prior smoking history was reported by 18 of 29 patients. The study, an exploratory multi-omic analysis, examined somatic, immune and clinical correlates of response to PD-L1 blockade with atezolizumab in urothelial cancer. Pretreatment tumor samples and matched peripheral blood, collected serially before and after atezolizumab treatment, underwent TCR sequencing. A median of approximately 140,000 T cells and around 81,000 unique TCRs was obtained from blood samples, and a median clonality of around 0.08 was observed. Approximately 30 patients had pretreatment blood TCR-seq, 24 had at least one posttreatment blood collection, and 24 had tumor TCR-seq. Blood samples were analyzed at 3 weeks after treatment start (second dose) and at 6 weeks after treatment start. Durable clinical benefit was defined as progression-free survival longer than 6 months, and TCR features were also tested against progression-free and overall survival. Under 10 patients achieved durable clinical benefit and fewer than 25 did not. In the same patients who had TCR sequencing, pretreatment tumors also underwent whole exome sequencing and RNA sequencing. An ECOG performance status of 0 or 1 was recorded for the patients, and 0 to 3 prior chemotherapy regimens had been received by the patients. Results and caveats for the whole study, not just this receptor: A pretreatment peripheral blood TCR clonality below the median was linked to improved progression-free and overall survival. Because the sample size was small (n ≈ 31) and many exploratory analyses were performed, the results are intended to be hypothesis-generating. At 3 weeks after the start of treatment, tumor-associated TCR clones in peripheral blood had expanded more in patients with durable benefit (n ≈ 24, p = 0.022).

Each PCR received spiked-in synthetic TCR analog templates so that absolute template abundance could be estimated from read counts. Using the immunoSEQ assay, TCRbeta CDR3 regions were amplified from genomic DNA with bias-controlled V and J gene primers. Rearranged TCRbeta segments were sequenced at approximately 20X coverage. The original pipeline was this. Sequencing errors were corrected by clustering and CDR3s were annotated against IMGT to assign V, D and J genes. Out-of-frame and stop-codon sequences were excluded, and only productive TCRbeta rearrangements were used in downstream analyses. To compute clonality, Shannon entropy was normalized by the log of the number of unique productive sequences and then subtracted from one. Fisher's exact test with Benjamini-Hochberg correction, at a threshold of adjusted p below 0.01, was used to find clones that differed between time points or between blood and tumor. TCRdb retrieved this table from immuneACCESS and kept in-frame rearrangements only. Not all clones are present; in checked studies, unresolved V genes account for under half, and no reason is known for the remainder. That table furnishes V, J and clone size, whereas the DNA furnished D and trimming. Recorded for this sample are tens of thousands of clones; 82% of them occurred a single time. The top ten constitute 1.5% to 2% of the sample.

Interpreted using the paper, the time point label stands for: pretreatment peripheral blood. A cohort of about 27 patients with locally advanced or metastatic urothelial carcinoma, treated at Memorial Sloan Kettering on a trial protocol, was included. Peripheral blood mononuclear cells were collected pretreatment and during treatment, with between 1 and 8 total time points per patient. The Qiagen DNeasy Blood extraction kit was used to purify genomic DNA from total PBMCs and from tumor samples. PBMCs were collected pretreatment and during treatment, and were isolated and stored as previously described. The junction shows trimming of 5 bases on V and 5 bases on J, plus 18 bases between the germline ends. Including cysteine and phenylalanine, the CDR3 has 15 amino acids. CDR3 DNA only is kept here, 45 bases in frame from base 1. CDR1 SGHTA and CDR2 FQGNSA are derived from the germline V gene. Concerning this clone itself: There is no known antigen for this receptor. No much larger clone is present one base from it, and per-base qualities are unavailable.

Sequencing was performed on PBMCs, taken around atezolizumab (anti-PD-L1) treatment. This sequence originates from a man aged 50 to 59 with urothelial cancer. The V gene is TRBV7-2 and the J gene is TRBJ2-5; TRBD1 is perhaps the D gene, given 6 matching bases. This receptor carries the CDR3 CASSPRWGRLETQYF. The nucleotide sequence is TGTGCCAGCAGCCCTCGCTGGGGGCGCTTGGAGACCCAGTACTTC.